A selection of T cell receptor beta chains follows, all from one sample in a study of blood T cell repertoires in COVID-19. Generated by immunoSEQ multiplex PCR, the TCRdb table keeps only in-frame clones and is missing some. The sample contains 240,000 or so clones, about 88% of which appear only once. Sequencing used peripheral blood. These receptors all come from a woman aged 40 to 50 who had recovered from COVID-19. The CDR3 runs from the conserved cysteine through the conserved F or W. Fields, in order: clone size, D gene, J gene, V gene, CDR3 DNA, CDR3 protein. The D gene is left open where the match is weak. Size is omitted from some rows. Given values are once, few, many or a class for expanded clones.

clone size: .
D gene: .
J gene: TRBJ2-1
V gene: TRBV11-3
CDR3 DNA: TGTGCCAGCAGCCCCAGCGGGCTACCGGCCTATGAGCAGTTCTTC
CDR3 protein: CASSPSGLPAYEQFF

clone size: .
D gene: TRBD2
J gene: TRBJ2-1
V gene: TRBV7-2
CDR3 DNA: TGTGCCAGCAGCCCGCGAAATCTAGCGGGAGGGGGTCAAGGCAATGAGCAGTTCTTC
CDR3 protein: CASSPRNLAGGGQGNEQFF

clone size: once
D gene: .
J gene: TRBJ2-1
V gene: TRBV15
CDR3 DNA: TGTGCCACCAGCAGAGCGGTCCAATACCCCCACAATGAGCAGTTCTTC
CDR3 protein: CATSRAVQYPHNEQFF

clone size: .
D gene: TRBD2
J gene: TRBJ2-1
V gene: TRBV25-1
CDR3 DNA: TGTGCCAGCAGGCCGACTAGCGGGGTAATCAATGAGCAGTTCTTC
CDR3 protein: CASRPTSGVINEQFF

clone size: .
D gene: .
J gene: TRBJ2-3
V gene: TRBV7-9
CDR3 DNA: TGTGCCAGCAGCCCCTTCGGGACAACTAGCACAGATACGCAGTATTTT
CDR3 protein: CASSPFGTTSTDTQYF

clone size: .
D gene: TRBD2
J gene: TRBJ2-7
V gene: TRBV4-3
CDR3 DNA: TGCGCCAGCAGCCGACAAGCGGGGATCTACGAGCAGTACTTC
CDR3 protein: CASSRQAGIYEQYF

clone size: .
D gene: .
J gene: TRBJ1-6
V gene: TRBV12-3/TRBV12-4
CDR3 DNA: TGTGCCAGCAACCTGCGGGCAGACTCACCCCTCCACTTT
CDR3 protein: CASNLRADSPLHF

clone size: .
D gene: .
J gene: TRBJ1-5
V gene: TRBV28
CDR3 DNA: TGTGCCAGCAGACAACCCGGGCGGGGGTTGGGTCAGCCCCAGCATTTT
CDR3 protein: CASRQPGRGLGQPQHF

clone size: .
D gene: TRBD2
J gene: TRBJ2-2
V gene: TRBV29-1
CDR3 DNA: TGCAGCGTTGAATCGGGAGGGCCCCACGGGGAGCTGTTTTTT
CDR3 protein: CSVESGGPHGELFF

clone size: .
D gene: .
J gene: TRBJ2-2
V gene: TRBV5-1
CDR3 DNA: TGCGCCAGCAGCTTGGCCCTCACCGGGACACGGAGTGGTGCCACCGGGGAGCTGTTTTTT
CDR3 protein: CASSLALTGTRSGATGELFF

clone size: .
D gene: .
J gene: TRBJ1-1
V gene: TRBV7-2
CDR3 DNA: TGTGCCAGCACCCTGGGGCCGCCTGGGGTGGGGAACACTGAAGCTTTCTTT
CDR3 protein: CASTLGPPGVGNTEAFF

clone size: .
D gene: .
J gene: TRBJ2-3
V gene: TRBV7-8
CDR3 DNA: TGTGCCAGCAGCTTACCGGCGGGCCCTAGCACAGATACGCAGTATTTT
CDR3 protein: CASSLPAGPSTDTQYF

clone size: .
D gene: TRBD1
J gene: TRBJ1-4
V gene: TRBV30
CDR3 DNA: TGTGCCTGGAGTCCACTTACGATGTGGGGGACAGACACCGCAACTAATGAAAAACTGTTTTTT
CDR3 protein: CAWSPLTMWGTDTATNEKLFF

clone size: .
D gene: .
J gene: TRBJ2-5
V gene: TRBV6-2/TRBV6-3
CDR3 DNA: TGTGCCAGCAGTCAGAAAGAGACCCAGTACTTC
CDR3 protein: CASSQKETQYF

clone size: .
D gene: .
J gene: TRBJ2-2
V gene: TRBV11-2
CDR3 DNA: TGTGCCAGCAGCTTAGGGGCTAGCCAGAACACCGGGGAGCTGTTTTTT
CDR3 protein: CASSLGASQNTGELFF

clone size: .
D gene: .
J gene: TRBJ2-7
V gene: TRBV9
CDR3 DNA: TGTGCCAGCAGCGCCAGGGGCTACGAGCAGTACTTC
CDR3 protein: CASSARGYEQYF

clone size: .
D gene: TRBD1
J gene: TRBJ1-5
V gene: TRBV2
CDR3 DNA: TGTGCCAGCAGCAGGGGGCTGGGTCAGCCCCAGCATTTT
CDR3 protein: CASSRGLGQPQHF

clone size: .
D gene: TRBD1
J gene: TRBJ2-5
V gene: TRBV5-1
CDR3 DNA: TGCGCCAGCAGCGGGACAGTCCAAGAGACCCAGTACTTC
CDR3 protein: CASSGTVQETQYF

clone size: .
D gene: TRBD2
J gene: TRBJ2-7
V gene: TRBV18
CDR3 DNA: TGTGCCAGCTCACCACCGGGACTAGCGGGAGGGCTGGACGAGCAGTACTTC
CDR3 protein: CASSPPGLAGGLDEQYF

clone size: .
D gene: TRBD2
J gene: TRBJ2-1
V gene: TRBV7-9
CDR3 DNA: TGTGCCAGCAGCCCCATTAGCGGGAGGGCCCTCGCTTACAATGAGCAGTTCTTC
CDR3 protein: CASSPISGRALAYNEQFF

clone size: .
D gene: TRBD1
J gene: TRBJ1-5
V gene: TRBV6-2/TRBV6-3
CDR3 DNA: TGTGCCAGCAGTTACTCCCAGGGGGGTCAGCCCCAGCATTTT
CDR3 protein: CASSYSQGGQPQHF

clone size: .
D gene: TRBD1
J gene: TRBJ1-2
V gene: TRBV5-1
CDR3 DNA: TGCGCCAGCAGCACGGGACAGGCGGGGAGCTATGGCTACACCTTC
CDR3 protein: CASSTGQAGSYGYTF

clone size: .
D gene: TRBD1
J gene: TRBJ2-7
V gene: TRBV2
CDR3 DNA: TGTGCCAGCAGCACACCGGGACAGGGGGTCGGCGAGCAGTACTTC
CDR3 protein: CASSTPGQGVGEQYF

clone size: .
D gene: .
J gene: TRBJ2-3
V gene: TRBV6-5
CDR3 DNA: TGTGCCAGCCGGGAGACACACCCCACAGATACGCAGTATTTT
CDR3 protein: CASRETHPTDTQYF

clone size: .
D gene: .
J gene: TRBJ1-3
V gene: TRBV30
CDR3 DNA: TGTGCCTCCCCGGGGAGGTCTGGAAACACCATATATTTT
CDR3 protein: CASPGRSGNTIYF

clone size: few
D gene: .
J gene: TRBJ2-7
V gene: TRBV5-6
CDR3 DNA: TGTGCCAGCAGCTTTCCCCCCCTCAGGCTACGGCACGAGCAGTACTTC
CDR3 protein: CASSFPPLRLRHEQYF

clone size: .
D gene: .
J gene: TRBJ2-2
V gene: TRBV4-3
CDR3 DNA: TGCGCCAGCAGCCAGGGGGGCACCGGGGAGCTGTTTTTT
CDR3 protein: CASSQGGTGELFF

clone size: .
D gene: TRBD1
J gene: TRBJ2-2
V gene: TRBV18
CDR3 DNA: TGTGCCAGCTCACCGAAAGGGACAGGGGTCTCCACCGGGGAGCTGTTTTTT
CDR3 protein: CASSPKGTGVSTGELFF

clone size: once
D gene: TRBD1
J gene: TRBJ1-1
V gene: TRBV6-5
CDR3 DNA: TGTGCCAGCAGTTCCCCCCGGGACAGCGGAGAAGCTTTCTTT
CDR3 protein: CASSSPRDSGEAFF

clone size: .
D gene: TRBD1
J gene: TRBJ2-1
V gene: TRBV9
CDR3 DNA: TGTGCCAGCAGCCCACAGGGGGGCTACTACAATGAGCAGTTCTTC
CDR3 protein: CASSPQGGYYNEQFF

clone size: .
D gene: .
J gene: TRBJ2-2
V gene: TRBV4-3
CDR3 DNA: TGCGCCAGCAGCCTCCTCTCCACCCATGGGACTTACACCGGGGAGCTGTTTTTT
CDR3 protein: CASSLLSTHGTYTGELFF

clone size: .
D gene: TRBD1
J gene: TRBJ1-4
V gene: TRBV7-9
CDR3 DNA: TGTGCCAGCAGCTCCCGCCGGACAGGGGGGCCTCAAGATGCGGGAAAACTGTTTTTT
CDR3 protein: CASSSRRTGGPQDAGKLFF

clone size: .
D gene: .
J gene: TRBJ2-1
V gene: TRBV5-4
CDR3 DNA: TGTGCCAGCAGCCGGGGGACCGCAAATTCCTACAATGAGCAGTTCTTC
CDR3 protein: CASSRGTANSYNEQFF

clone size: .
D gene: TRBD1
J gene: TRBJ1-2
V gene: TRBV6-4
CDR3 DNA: TGTGCCAGCAGTGACTTAAGACAGGGAAACTATGGCTACACCTTC
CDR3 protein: CASSDLRQGNYGYTF

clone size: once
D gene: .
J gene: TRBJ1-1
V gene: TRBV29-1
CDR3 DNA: TGCAGCGTTGAAGATCCACTGACAGGCCCGGGGCACACTGAAGCTTTCTTT
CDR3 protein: CSVEDPLTGPGHTEAFF

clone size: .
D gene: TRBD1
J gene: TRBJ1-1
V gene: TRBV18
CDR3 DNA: TGTGCCAGCTCACCATCGTTGACAGGGCTGGGCACTGAAGCTTTCTTT
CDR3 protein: CASSPSLTGLGTEAFF

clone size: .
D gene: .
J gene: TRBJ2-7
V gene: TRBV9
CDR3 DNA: TGTGCCAGCAGCCCCCGGGACACGGGCGAGCAGTACTTC
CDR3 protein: CASSPRDTGEQYF

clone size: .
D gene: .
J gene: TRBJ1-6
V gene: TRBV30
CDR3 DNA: TGTGCCTGGAGGCCGGTGAACTATAATTCACCCCTCCACTTT
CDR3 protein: CAWRPVNYNSPLHF

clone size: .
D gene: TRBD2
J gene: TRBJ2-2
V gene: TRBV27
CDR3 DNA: TGTGCCAGCAGTTTATCCCCCAACCCACTAGCGGCAGCGAACACCGGGGAGCTGTTTTTT
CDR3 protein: CASSLSPNPLAAANTGELFF